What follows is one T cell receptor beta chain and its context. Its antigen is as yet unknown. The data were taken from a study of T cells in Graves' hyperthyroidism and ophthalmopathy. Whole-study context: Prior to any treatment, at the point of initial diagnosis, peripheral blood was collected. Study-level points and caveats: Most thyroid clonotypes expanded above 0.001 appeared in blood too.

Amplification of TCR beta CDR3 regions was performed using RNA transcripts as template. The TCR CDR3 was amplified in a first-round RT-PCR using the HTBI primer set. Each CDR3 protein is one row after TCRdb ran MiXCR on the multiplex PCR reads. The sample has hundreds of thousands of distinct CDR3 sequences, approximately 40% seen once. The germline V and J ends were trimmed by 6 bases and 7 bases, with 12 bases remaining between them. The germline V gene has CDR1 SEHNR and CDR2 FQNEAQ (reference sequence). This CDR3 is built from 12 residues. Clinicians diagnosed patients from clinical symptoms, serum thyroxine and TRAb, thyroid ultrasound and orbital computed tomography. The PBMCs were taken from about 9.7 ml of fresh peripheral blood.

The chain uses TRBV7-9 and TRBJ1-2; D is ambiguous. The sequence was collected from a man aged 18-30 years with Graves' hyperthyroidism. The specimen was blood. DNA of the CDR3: TGTGCCAGCAGTTTGGAAATTCCTGGCTACACCTTC. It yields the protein CASSLEIPGYTF.